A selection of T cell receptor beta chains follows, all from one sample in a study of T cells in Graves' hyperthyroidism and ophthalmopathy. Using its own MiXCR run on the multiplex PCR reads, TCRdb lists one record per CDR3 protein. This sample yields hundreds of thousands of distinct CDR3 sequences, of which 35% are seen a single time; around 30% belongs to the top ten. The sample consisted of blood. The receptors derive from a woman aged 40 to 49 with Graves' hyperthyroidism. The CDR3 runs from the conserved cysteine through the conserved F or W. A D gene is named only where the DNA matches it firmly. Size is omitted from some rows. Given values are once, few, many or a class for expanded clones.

DNA: TGCAGCTCAGCGGGGACTAGGGGGGAGACCCAGTACTTC; CDR3: CSSAGTRGETQYF; V: TRBV29-1; J: TRBJ2-5; D: TRBD2; size: .
DNA: TGTGCCAGTCGCTCAGGGGCTGGGGCCAACGTCCTGACTTTC; CDR3: CASRSGAGANVLTF; V: TRBV19; J: TRBJ2-6; D: .; size: many
DNA: TGTGCCAGCAGCTTAGGCGGGGGGCTAGGGACCTACGAGCAGTACTTC; CDR3: CASSLGGGLGTYEQYF; V: TRBV7-2; J: TRBJ2-7; D: TRBD2; size: many
DNA: TGTGCCAGCAGCACGGACAGGACCACGTTGAACACTGAAGCTTTCTTT; CDR3: CASSTDRTTLNTEAFF; V: TRBV7-9; J: TRBJ1-1; D: TRBD1; size: many
DNA: TGTGCCAGCAGCTTAGATTGGAGAGGATCCCTCCACTTT; CDR3: CASSLDWRGSLHF; V: TRBV11-3; J: TRBJ1-6; D: .; size: many
DNA: TGTGCCAGCAGTTTACGGGACGGGCAGCCCCAGCATTTT; CDR3: CASSLRDGQPQHF; V: TRBV27; J: TRBJ1-5; D: .; size: .
DNA: TGCAGTGCGACGAGGGGGGCGGGGAAAAAGACCCAGTACTTC; CDR3: CSATRGAGKKTQYF; V: TRBV20-1; J: TRBJ2-5; D: .; size: .
DNA: TGTGCCAGCAGCCCCAGACAAGGGCCCCCCTACGAGCAGTACTTC; CDR3: CASSPRQGPPYEQYF; V: TRBV12-3/TRBV12-4; J: TRBJ2-7; D: .; size: few
DNA: TGTGCCAGCAGCCCCCCCGGGACTAGCGGGACGGAGACCCAGTACTTC; CDR3: CASSPPGTSGTETQYF; V: TRBV6-6; J: TRBJ2-5; D: TRBD2; size: .
DNA: TGCAGCGTTGGTGTTTCGGTCGGGGGCTTCGGCTACACCTTC; CDR3: CSVGVSVGGFGYTF; V: TRBV29-1; J: TRBJ1-2; D: .; size: .
DNA: TGTGCCAGCAGCTTACGGATCCTGAACACTGAAGCTTTCTTT; CDR3: CASSLRILNTEAFF; V: TRBV7-2; J: TRBJ1-1; D: .; size: many
DNA: TGTGCCAGCAGCTACAGGCCCTCCCCCGCCGGGGAGCTGTTTTTT; CDR3: CASSYRPSPAGELFF; V: TRBV12-3/TRBV12-4; J: TRBJ2-2; D: .; size: .
DNA: TGTGCCAGCAGCTTCTGGTGGGAAACCGGGGAGCTGTTTTTT; CDR3: CASSFWWETGELFF; V: TRBV7-2; J: TRBJ2-2; D: .; size: .
DNA: TGTGCCAGCAGTCATCAGAACACCATATATTTT; CDR3: CASSHQNTIYF; V: TRBV12-3/TRBV12-4; J: TRBJ1-3; D: .; size: few
DNA: TGCGCCAGCAGCTTGGTAGCAGGCCTGAACACCGGGGAGCTGTTTTTT; CDR3: CASSLVAGLNTGELFF; V: TRBV5-1; J: TRBJ2-2; D: .; size: few
DNA: TGCAGCGTTTGCGGACGAGAAAAAGAGACCCAGTACTTC; CDR3: CSVCGREKETQYF; V: TRBV29-1; J: TRBJ2-5; D: .; size: many
DNA: TGTGCCAGCAGTTTATTTGGGACAGGAAAGTTGGATTCACCCCTCCACTTT; CDR3: CASSLFGTGKLDSPLHF; V: TRBV6-5; J: TRBJ1-6; D: TRBD1; size: .
DNA: TGTGCCATTGCAGGGGAGACCTACGAGCAGTACTTC; CDR3: CAIAGETYEQYF; V: TRBV7-9; J: TRBJ2-7; D: .; size: many
DNA: TGTGCCAGCAGTTTAGGGCGCCGCACCGGGGAGCTGTTTTTT; CDR3: CASSLGRRTGELFF; V: TRBV12-3/TRBV12-4; J: TRBJ2-2; D: .; size: .
DNA: TGCAGTGCTAGAGGGGCAGGGGGCAGGGAGCTGCTTTTT; CDR3: CSARGAGGRELLF; V: TRBV20-1; J: TRBJ1-4; D: TRBD1; size: .
DNA: TGCAGTGCTAACCTAGCGGGAGTAACAGAGACCCAGTACTTC; CDR3: CSANLAGVTETQYF; V: TRBV20-1; J: TRBJ2-5; D: TRBD2; size: many
DNA: TGTGCCAGCAGCTTAGACAGGGGGCTGTGGTCACCCCTCCACTTT; CDR3: CASSLDRGLWSPLHF; V: TRBV7-2; J: TRBJ1-6; D: TRBD1; size: .
DNA: TGTGCCAGCAGCGTAGGCGGTCGGATGAACACTGAAGCTTTCTTT; CDR3: CASSVGGRMNTEAFF; V: TRBV9; J: TRBJ1-1; D: .; size: few
DNA: TGCAGTGCTAGCGGACAGGGAAAATTCTACGAGCAGTACTTC; CDR3: CSASGQGKFYEQYF; V: TRBV20-1; J: TRBJ2-7; D: TRBD1; size: few
DNA: TGCAGTGCTAGAGATCTGGTATTGGAGCAGTACTTC; CDR3: CSARDLVLEQYF; V: TRBV20-1; J: TRBJ2-7; D: .; size: many
DNA: TGTGCCACCAGCAGAGATTCGTTGAGGGTACTATTGGTAGGCTACACCTTC; CDR3: CATSRDSLRVLLVGYTF; V: TRBV15; J: TRBJ1-2; D: .; size: many
DNA: TGTGCCACCAGCAGAGTAGGTGGGACAGGGGTCCGGGACGGGGAGCTGTTTTTT; CDR3: CATSRVGGTGVRDGELFF; V: TRBV15; J: TRBJ2-2; D: TRBD1; size: .
DNA: TGTGCCAGGGGGCACCCCAGGGGGCGTCGAGCTAACTATGGCTACACCTTC; CDR3: CARGHPRGRRANYGYTF; V: TRBV10-3; J: TRBJ1-2; D: TRBD1; size: once
DNA: TGTGCCAGCAGCTTTTGGGCAGGGCCCTACGAGCAGTACTTC; CDR3: CASSFWAGPYEQYF; V: TRBV5-8; J: TRBJ2-7; D: .; size: .
DNA: TGTGCCACCAGTGACCACAGGGGACTCGGCGGGGCCCAGTACTTC; CDR3: CATSDHRGLGGAQYF; V: TRBV24-1; J: TRBJ2-5; D: .; size: many
DNA: TGTGCCATCAGTGAAATCTGGGACCAAGAGACCCAGTACTTC; CDR3: CAISEIWDQETQYF; V: TRBV10-3; J: TRBJ2-5; D: .; size: .
DNA: TGTGCCAGTAGAAGCCGGCGGGATGCTAACTATGGCTACACCTTC; CDR3: CASRSRRDANYGYTF; V: TRBV19; J: TRBJ1-2; D: .; size: .
DNA: TGTGCCAGCAGCTTAGCGGGACGGACAGGCAATCAGCCCCAGCATTTT; CDR3: CASSLAGRTGNQPQHF; V: TRBV7-8; J: TRBJ1-5; D: .; size: .
DNA: TGTGCCAGCAGTAGTTCGACAGGGGGCAGCTATGGCTACACCTTC; CDR3: CASSSSTGGSYGYTF; V: TRBV6-6; J: TRBJ1-2; D: TRBD1; size: many
DNA: TGTGCCAGTAGAAGCCGGGGCCAAGAGACCCAGTACTTC; CDR3: CASRSRGQETQYF; V: TRBV19; J: TRBJ2-5; D: .; size: many
DNA: TGTGCCAGCACTGATAGATACAGGGGCCCAGCTTTCTTT; CDR3: CASTDRYRGPAFF; V: TRBV6-5; J: TRBJ1-1; D: TRBD1; size: many
DNA: TGTGCCAGCACCGAGAGGTGGACGAGAAGATACGAGCAGTACTTC; CDR3: CASTERWTRRYEQYF; V: TRBV2; J: TRBJ2-7; D: .; size: many
DNA: TGCAGCGTAAAGGGTGGGACTGAAGCTTTCTTT; CDR3: CSVKGGTEAFF; V: TRBV29-1; J: TRBJ1-1; D: .; size: many
DNA: TGTGCCAGCAGCCGATATACAGGGCTGAACACTGAAGCTTTCTTT; CDR3: CASSRYTGLNTEAFF; V: TRBV7-9; J: TRBJ1-1; D: .; size: .
DNA: TGTGCCAGCAGTGAGAAAACCTGGTACAATGAAAAACTGTTTTTT; CDR3: CASSEKTWYNEKLFF; V: TRBV25-1; J: TRBJ1-4; D: .; size: many
DNA: TGTGCCATCAGTGTGACCTACAATCAGCCCCAGCATTTT; CDR3: CAISVTYNQPQHF; V: TRBV10-3; J: TRBJ1-5; D: .; size: .
DNA: TGCAGTGCTAGAGAATGGTTAGGGAACAATCAGCCCCAGCATTTT; CDR3: CSAREWLGNNQPQHF; V: TRBV20-1; J: TRBJ1-5; D: .; size: .
DNA: TGTGCCATCAACGAAGTGGGCGCTGAAGCTTTCTTT; CDR3: CAINEVGAEAFF; V: TRBV10-3; J: TRBJ1-1; D: .; size: .
DNA: TGCGCCAGCAGCCAAGATTTGTCGGGTCCGCGCTTTGGCTACACCTTC; CDR3: CASSQDLSGPRFGYTF; V: TRBV4-3; J: TRBJ1-2; D: .; size: .
DNA: TGCAGTGTCGCCCCCCCTGGACTCTCCGAGCAGTACTTC; CDR3: CSVAPPGLSEQYF; V: TRBV20-1; J: TRBJ2-7; D: .; size: many
DNA: TGCAGTGCTAGAGTTGGGACAGGGGAGTACGAGCAGTACTTC; CDR3: CSARVGTGEYEQYF; V: TRBV20-1; J: TRBJ2-7; D: TRBD1; size: .
DNA: TGTGCCATCAGTGAGTTCGGGACAGGGGGGTTCAATCAGCCCCAGCATTTT; CDR3: CAISEFGTGGFNQPQHF; V: TRBV10-3; J: TRBJ1-5; D: TRBD1; size: many
DNA: TGTGCCAGCAGCCCAGATCTCTCCTATAATTCACCCCTCCACTTT; CDR3: CASSPDLSYNSPLHF; V: TRBV7-9; J: TRBJ1-6; D: .; size: few
DNA: TGTGCCAGCAGCTTATATGCGGGGGGAACCTACGAGCAGTACTTC; CDR3: CASSLYAGGTYEQYF; V: TRBV7-2; J: TRBJ2-7; D: TRBD2; size: many
DNA: TGCAGCGCCCATTCCGGGACAGGGGCCAACGTCCTGACTTTC; CDR3: CSAHSGTGANVLTF; V: TRBV29-1; J: TRBJ2-6; D: .; size: .
DNA: TGTGCCAGCAGCCAAGGGCGGGCGACCCCCGCGGGTGGAAACACCATATATTTT; CDR3: CASSQGRATPAGGNTIYF; V: TRBV7-9; J: TRBJ1-3; D: .; size: .
DNA: TGCGCCAGCAGCCGAGGCGGGACGGTGACTCTGGGGGCCAACGTCCTGACTTTC; CDR3: CASSRGGTVTLGANVLTF; V: TRBV11-1; J: TRBJ2-6; D: .; size: once
DNA: TGTGCCAGCAGCTTAGCGGCAGGCCGAAACGGGGAGCTGTTTTTT; CDR3: CASSLAAGRNGELFF; V: TRBV7-9; J: TRBJ2-2; D: .; size: many
DNA: TGTGCCAGCAGCCAAGGAGACAGGGGGCGAGGCTACACCTTC; CDR3: CASSQGDRGRGYTF; V: TRBV3-1; J: TRBJ1-2; D: TRBD1; size: .
DNA: TGTGCCATCAGCGCGACTAGAGGGCCCTACGAGCAGTACTTC; CDR3: CAISATRGPYEQYF; V: TRBV10-3; J: TRBJ2-7; D: .; size: .
DNA: TGTGCCAGCAGCTTAGGGACAACGACTGAAGCTTTCTTT; CDR3: CASSLGTTTEAFF; V: TRBV7-8; J: TRBJ1-1; D: .; size: many
DNA: TGTGCCAGCAGTTACTCTTACGACATGAACACTGAAGCTTTCTTT; CDR3: CASSYSYDMNTEAFF; V: TRBV6-1; J: TRBJ1-1; D: .; size: .
DNA: TGCAGCGTGCCGGGACATGGCACTGAAGCTTTCTTT; CDR3: CSVPGHGTEAFF; V: TRBV29-1; J: TRBJ1-1; D: .; size: .